Here is one T cell receptor (beta chain) with its context. Its antigen is still unknown. This record belongs to a study of identical twins. General study results and limits: Invariant cells of the MAIT and iNKT types might have partly distorted the zero-insertion analyses. Whereas memory repertoires showed no such difference, abundant cord blood beta clonotypes carried fewer insertions.

Every one of the donors was a healthy Caucasian. This CDR3 is built from 14 residues. V dropped 6 bases and J dropped 6; count of bases not matched to a gene: 14. Germline lookup yields CDR1 DFQATT and CDR2 SNEGSKA (reference sequence). TCRdb called the 5' RACE reads again in MiXCR, with one record for every CDR3 protein. The table shows some 260,000 distinct CDR3 sequences, with 11% to 15% occurring only once. The chain couples TRBV20-1 to TRBJ2-7, with 7 positions matching TRBD1. The specimen sequenced was memory (CD45RO+) T cells sorted from blood. The receptor's source is a woman between 18 and 29 years old in good health. The CDR3, as DNA: TGCAGTGCCACCGGGACAGTCAGGATTGGCGAGCAGTACTTC. This gives the protein CSATGTVRIGEQYF.